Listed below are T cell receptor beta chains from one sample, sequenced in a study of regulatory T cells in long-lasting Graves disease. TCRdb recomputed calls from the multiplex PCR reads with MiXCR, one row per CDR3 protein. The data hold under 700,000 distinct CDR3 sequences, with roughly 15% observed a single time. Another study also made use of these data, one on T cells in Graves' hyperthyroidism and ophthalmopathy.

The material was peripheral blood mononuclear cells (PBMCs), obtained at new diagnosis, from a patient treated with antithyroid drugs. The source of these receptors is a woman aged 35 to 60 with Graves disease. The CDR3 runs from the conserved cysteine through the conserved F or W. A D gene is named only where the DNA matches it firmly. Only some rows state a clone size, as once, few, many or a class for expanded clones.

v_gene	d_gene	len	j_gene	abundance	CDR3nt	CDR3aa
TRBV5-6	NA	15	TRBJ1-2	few	TGTGCCAGCAGCTTGTGGCAGGCAAGGGGCTATGGCTACACCTTC	CASSLWQARGYGYTF
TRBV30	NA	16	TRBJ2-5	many	TGTGCCTGGGGAGAAGGACTATTGAGGAATTCGGAGACCCAGTACTTC	CAWGEGLLRNSETQYF
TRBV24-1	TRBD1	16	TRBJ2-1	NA	TGTGCCACCAGTGATTTGGGACAGGGGCAAGACAATGAGCAGTTCTTC	CATSDLGQGQDNEQFF
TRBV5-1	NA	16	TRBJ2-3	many	TGCGCCAGCAGCTCAAATGGGGGTTCTGGCACAGATACGCAGTATTTT	CASSSNGGSGTDTQYF
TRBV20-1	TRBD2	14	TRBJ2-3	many	TGCAGTTCAGAGGGACTAGCGGGGACAGATACGCAGTATTTT	CSSEGLAGTDTQYF
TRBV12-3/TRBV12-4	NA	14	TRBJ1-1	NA	TGTGCCAGCAGACCCTTCGGCGGGAACACTGAAGCTTTCTTT	CASRPFGGNTEAFF
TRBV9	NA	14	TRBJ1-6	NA	TGTGCCAGCAGCTTGGGACCGGGCCAGGGACCCCTCCACTTT	CASSLGPGQGPLHF
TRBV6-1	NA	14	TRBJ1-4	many	TGTGCCAGCAGTACTCAGGGGCGTGATGAAAAACTGTTTTTT	CASSTQGRDEKLFF
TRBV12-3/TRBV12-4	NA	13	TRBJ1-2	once	TGTGCCAGCAGTCTGGGGCCCAGAGGTGGCTACACCTTC	CASSLGPRGGYTF
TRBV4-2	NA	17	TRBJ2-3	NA	TGTGCCAGCAGCCAACCGGGTGCGGGGGCAGGCGCAGATACGCAGTATTTT	CASSQPGAGAGADTQYF
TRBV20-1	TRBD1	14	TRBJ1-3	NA	TGCAGTGCTACACAGGGGGAGGCTGGAAACACCATATATTTT	CSATQGEAGNTIYF
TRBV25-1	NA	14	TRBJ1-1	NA	TGTGCCAGCAGCTCTCAGGGGACCCTCACTGAAGCTTTCTTT	CASSSQGTLTEAFF
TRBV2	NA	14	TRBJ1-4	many	TGTGCCAGCAGAACAGGGCCAACTAATGAAAAACTGTTTTTT	CASRTGPTNEKLFF
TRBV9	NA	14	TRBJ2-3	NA	TGTGCCAGCAGCGTAAGCGTTGTGACAGATACGCAGTATTTT	CASSVSVVTDTQYF
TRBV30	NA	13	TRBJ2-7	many	TGTGCCTGGAGTAGAGAAGCTTCCTACGAGCAGTACTTC	CAWSREASYEQYF
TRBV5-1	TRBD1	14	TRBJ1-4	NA	TGCGCCAGCAGTTGGACAGGTGATCGAGAAAAACTGTTTTTT	CASSWTGDREKLFF
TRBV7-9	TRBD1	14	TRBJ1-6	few	TGTGCCAGCAGCCAGGGACAGGAGGTCTCACCCCTCCACTTT	CASSQGQEVSPLHF
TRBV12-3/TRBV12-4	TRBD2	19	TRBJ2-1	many	TGTGCCAGCAGGGGTGGGGGAAGACTAGCGATTAACTCCTACAATGAGCAGTTCTTC	CASRGGGRLAINSYNEQFF
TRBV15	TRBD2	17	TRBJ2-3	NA	TGTGCCACCAGCAGTTTTCCCGGCGGGGGTAGCACAGATACGCAGTATTTT	CATSSFPGGGSTDTQYF
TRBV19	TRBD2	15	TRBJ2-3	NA	TGTGCCAGTAGTACCGGACTAGCGGGGCCAGATACGCAGTATTTT	CASSTGLAGPDTQYF
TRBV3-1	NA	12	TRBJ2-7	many	TGTGCCAGCAGCCCACGGGCGGGCGAGCAGTACTTC	CASSPRAGEQYF
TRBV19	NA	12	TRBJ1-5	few	TGTGCCAGCAATCCCCATGGCCAGCCCCAGCATTTT	CASNPHGQPQHF
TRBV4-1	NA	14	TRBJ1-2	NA	TGCGCCAGCTCCGGACAGCTAGCTAACTATGGCTACACCTTC	CASSGQLANYGYTF
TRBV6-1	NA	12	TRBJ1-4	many	TGTGCCAGCCGGGGGGTCGGGGAAAAACTGTTTTTT	CASRGVGEKLFF
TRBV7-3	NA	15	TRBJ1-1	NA	TGTGCCAGCAGCCTCACAGTTAAAGCGAACACTGAAGCTTTCTTT	CASSLTVKANTEAFF
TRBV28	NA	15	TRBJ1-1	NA	TGTGCCAGCAGTTTCCGGGACATTGTGAACACTGAAGCTTTCTTT	CASSFRDIVNTEAFF
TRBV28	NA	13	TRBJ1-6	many	TGTGCCAGCAGTTGGCGGTCGAGGTCACCCCTCCACTTT	CASSWRSRSPLHF
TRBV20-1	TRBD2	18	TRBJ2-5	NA	TGCAGTGCTAGGGGGGGGACTAGCGGGGGGTACCGCCAAGAGACCCAGTACTTC	CSARGGTSGGYRQETQYF
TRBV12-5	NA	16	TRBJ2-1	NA	TGTGCTAGTGGGGGGGTGGATGGTGGCATTTACAATGAGCAGTTCTTC	CASGGVDGGIYNEQFF
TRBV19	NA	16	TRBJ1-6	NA	TGTGCCAGTAGTCCCACCCCAGCCCAGAGGAATTCACCCCTCCACTTT	CASSPTPAQRNSPLHF
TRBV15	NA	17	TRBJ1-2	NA	TGTGCCACCGAGGGGGTCAAGTTGGATACGAGGGACTATGGCTACACCTTC	CATEGVKLDTRDYGYTF
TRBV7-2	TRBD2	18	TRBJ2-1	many	TGTGCCAGCAGCCCATCCGTGTTTAGCGGGGGCTTCTACAATGAGCAGTTCTTC	CASSPSVFSGGFYNEQFF
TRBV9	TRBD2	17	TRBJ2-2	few	TGTGCCAGCAGCGTAGCCAAGCGGGGGGTGGGAGCCGGGGAGCTGTTTTTT	CASSVAKRGVGAGELFF
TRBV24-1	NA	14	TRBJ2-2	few	TGTGCCACCAGTAGTGGAGGGTACACCGGGGAGCTGTTTTTT	CATSSGGYTGELFF
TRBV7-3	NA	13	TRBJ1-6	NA	TGTGCCAGCAGTCTCCAGGGAGATTCACCCCTCCACTTT	CASSLQGDSPLHF
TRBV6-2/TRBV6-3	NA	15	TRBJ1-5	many	TGTGCCAGCAGTTCATTAGGGGGGATTAATCAGCCCCAGCATTTT	CASSSLGGINQPQHF
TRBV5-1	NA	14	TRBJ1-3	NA	TGCGCCAGCAGCTTGGAGGCCACTGGAAACACCATATATTTT	CASSLEATGNTIYF
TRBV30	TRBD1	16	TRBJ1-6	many	TGTGCCTGGAGTGTACGTGGTGAAGGGGGCAATTCACCCCTCCACTTT	CAWSVRGEGGNSPLHF
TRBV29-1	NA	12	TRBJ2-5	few	TGCAGCGTTGAACCCCGGGAGGAGACCCAGTACTTC	CSVEPREETQYF
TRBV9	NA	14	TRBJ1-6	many	TGTGCCAGCAGCGTAGACAGGGAAAATTCACCCCTCCACTTT	CASSVDRENSPLHF
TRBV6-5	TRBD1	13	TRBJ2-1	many	TGTGCCAGCAGTTACTACAGGGGGAATGAGCAGTTCTTC	CASSYYRGNEQFF
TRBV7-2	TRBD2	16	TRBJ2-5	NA	TGTGCCAGCAGATCCCCCCTGAGCGGGGGAGGAGAGACCCAGTACTTC	CASRSPLSGGGETQYF
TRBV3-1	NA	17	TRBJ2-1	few	TGTGCCAGCAGCCTCCAGTCTACAGGGGAGGTGTACAATGAGCAGTTCTTC	CASSLQSTGEVYNEQFF
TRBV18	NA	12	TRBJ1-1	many	TGTGCCAGCAGCCGGAAGAACACTGAAGCTTTCTTT	CASSRKNTEAFF
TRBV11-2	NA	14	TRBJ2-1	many	TGTGCCAGCAGCTTAGGGTATAGAGACAATGAGCAGTTCTTC	CASSLGYRDNEQFF
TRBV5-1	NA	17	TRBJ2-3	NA	TGCGCCAGCAGCTTGAATCCCCAGGGTTTAGGCACAGATACGCAGTATTTT	CASSLNPQGLGTDTQYF
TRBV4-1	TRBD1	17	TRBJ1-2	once	TGCGCCAGCAGCCAACTCAACCCGGGACAGGGGTTAGGTGGCTACACCTTC	CASSQLNPGQGLGGYTF
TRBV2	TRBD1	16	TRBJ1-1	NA	TGTGCCAGCAGTGAAGAGGGGACAGGGGGCCGTACTGAAGCTTTCTTT	CASSEEGTGGRTEAFF
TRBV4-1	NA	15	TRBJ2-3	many	TGCGCCAGCAGCCTAACAGGGTTTTTGTCAGATACGCAGTATTTT	CASSLTGFLSDTQYF
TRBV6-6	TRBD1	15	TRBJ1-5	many	TGTGCCAGCAGTTACTCGGGACAGGTCAATCAGCCCCAGCATTTT	CASSYSGQVNQPQHF
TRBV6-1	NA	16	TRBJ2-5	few	TGTGCCAGCAGCACTGGACTCGGGACGTTGGGAGAGACCCAGTACTTC	CASSTGLGTLGETQYF
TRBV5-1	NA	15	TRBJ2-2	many	TGCGCCAGCAGCTTGAGGCAGGATAACACCGGGGAGCTGTTTTTT	CASSLRQDNTGELFF